These T cell receptor beta chains were read from a single sample in a study of cytomegalovirus exposure and HLA in healthy donors. The protocol was immunoSEQ multiplex PCR, while the TCRdb copy is restricted to in-frame clones and leaves out a portion. The sample carries approximately 120,000 clones, 8% to 11% recorded once. The sequenced sample was PBMCs. The origin of the receptors is a woman younger than 35 in good health and CMV-seropositive. The CDR3 runs from the conserved cysteine through the conserved F or W. Fields, in order: J gene, V gene, clone size, D gene, CDR3 protein, CDR3 DNA. D genes are given only for firm matches. Expanded clones get a size class; other rows say once, few or many, or leave the size out.

J: TRBJ2-3
V: TRBV4-2
size: few
D: NA
CDR3: CASSIGVSTDTQYF
DNA: TGTGCCAGCAGCATTGGAGTGAGCACAGATACGCAGTATTTT

J: TRBJ2-7
V: TRBV30
size: NA
D: NA
CDR3: CAWSSVHEQYF
DNA: TGTGCCTGGAGTAGCGTTCACGAGCAGTACTTC

J: TRBJ1-2
V: TRBV30
size: few
D: TRBD1
CDR3: CAWRRQGAGGYTF
DNA: TGTGCCTGGAGGAGACAGGGGGCAGGGGGCTACACCTTC

J: TRBJ2-1
V: TRBV27
size: few
D: TRBD2
CDR3: CASRLIAGKGYEQFF
DNA: TGTGCCAGCAGACTTATAGCGGGAAAGGGGTATGAGCAGTTCTTC

J: TRBJ2-3
V: TRBV29-1
size: few
D: NA
CDR3: CSVAPSGPTDTQYF
DNA: TGCAGCGTTGCACCGAGCGGACCCACAGATACGCAGTATTTT

J: TRBJ1-1
V: TRBV19
size: few
D: NA
CDR3: CASTLRGNTEAFF
DNA: TGTGCCAGTACCCTAAGAGGGAACACTGAAGCTTTCTTT

J: TRBJ1-2
V: TRBV19
size: few
D: TRBD1
CDR3: CASSKTPDRGYGYTF
DNA: TGTGCCAGTAGTAAGACCCCCGACAGGGGCTATGGCTACACCTTC

J: TRBJ1-2
V: TRBV7-2
size: NA
D: NA
CDR3: CASSETGYGYTF
DNA: TGTGCCAGCAGCGAGACGGGGTATGGCTACACCTTC

J: TRBJ1-4
V: TRBV7-9
size: NA
D: TRBD1
CDR3: CASSSQGAGEKLFF
DNA: TGTGCCAGCAGCTCTCAGGGGGCAGGTGAAAAACTGTTTTTT

J: TRBJ2-7
V: TRBV28
size: NA
D: TRBD2
CDR3: CASQAGGPGHEQYF
DNA: TGTGCCAGCCAAGCGGGAGGGCCTGGCCACGAGCAGTACTTC

J: TRBJ2-1
V: TRBV10-3
size: few
D: NA
CDR3: CAISEGSGSYNEQFF
DNA: TGTGCCATCAGTGAAGGAAGCGGCTCCTACAATGAGCAGTTCTTC

J: TRBJ1-2
V: TRBV28
size: few
D: NA
CDR3: CASSTGYPNYGYTF
DNA: TGTGCCAGCAGTACAGGGTACCCTAACTATGGCTACACCTTC

J: TRBJ2-3
V: TRBV9
size: few
D: TRBD2
CDR3: CASSPAGERPDTQYF
DNA: TGTGCCAGCAGCCCAGCGGGAGAAAGGCCAGATACGCAGTATTTT

J: TRBJ1-1
V: TRBV7-3
size: NA
D: TRBD1
CDR3: CASSPGGNEAFF
DNA: TGTGCCAGCAGCCCAGGGGGGAATGAAGCTTTCTTT

J: TRBJ1-5
V: TRBV27
size: few
D: NA
CDR3: CASKGVGNQPQHF
DNA: TGTGCCAGCAAGGGGGTAGGGAATCAGCCCCAGCATTTT

J: TRBJ1-1
V: TRBV28
size: NA
D: NA
CDR3: CASSFEVTEAFF
DNA: TGTGCCAGCAGTTTTGAGGTAACTGAAGCTTTCTTT

J: TRBJ2-2
V: TRBV6-4
size: NA
D: TRBD2
CDR3: CASSATRTSELFF
DNA: TGTGCCAGCAGTGCGACCCGGACTAGCGAGCTGTTTTTT

J: TRBJ2-5
V: TRBV11-3
size: few
D: NA
CDR3: CASSLLSVQGYQETQYF
DNA: TGTGCCAGCAGCTTACTTTCGGTTCAGGGGTACCAAGAGACCCAGTACTTC

J: TRBJ2-7
V: TRBV9
size: NA
D: NA
CDR3: CASSSTGGRHDEQYF
DNA: TGTGCCAGCAGCTCAACAGGAGGGAGACACGACGAGCAGTACTTC

J: TRBJ2-3
V: TRBV5-4
size: few
D: NA
CDR3: CASSYWYGRGDTQYF
DNA: TGTGCCAGCTCCTATTGGTATGGGAGAGGGGATACGCAGTATTTT

J: TRBJ2-1
V: TRBV19
size: few
D: NA
CDR3: CASTDRPRAKYNEQFF
DNA: TGTGCCAGTACGGACCGTCCCAGGGCAAAATACAATGAGCAGTTCTTC

J: TRBJ2-1
V: TRBV7-3
size: NA
D: NA
CDR3: CASSPLGEAGNEQFF
DNA: TGTGCCAGCAGCCCCTTGGGGGAGGCGGGGAATGAGCAGTTCTTC

J: TRBJ2-2
V: TRBV9
size: NA
D: NA
CDR3: CASSVGGTPGELFF
DNA: TGTGCCAGCAGCGTCGGAGGGACCCCCGGGGAGCTGTTTTTT

J: TRBJ1-1
V: TRBV6-6
size: NA
D: NA
CDR3: CASSRSIQGVRTEAFF
DNA: TGTGCCAGCAGTCGCAGCATACAGGGAGTTCGGACTGAAGCTTTCTTT

J: TRBJ1-5
V: TRBV30
size: few
D: NA
CDR3: CAWSAYRDQPQHF
DNA: TGTGCCTGGAGCGCCTACAGGGATCAGCCCCAGCATTTT

J: TRBJ2-7
V: TRBV13
size: NA
D: NA
CDR3: CASSSRGFSEQYF
DNA: TGTGCCAGCAGCTCCCGGGGTTTCTCCGAGCAGTACTTC

J: TRBJ2-1
V: TRBV28
size: few
D: TRBD2
CDR3: CASRRAGVSDNEQFF
DNA: TGTGCCAGCAGAAGAGCGGGAGTAAGCGACAATGAGCAGTTCTTC

J: TRBJ1-4
V: TRBV5-1
size: few
D: NA
CDR3: CASSLISGSAEKLFF
DNA: TGCGCCAGCAGCTTGATCTCAGGATCGGCCGAAAAACTGTTTTTT

J: TRBJ2-3
V: TRBV4-1
size: few
D: NA
CDR3: CASSPSRDPSTDTQYF
DNA: TGCGCCAGCAGCCCCTCCCGGGATCCTAGCACAGATACGCAGTATTTT

J: TRBJ1-5
V: TRBV5-1
size: NA
D: NA
CDR3: CASSLGDSSNQPQHF
DNA: TGCGCCAGCAGCTTGGGGGACTCTAGCAATCAGCCCCAGCATTTT

J: TRBJ1-4
V: TRBV6-1
size: few
D: TRBD1
CDR3: CASIQGGSEKLFF
DNA: TGTGCCAGCATTCAGGGGGGAAGTGAAAAACTGTTTTTT

J: TRBJ2-3
V: TRBV27
size: few
D: NA
CDR3: CASRRGGTDTQYF
DNA: TGTGCCAGCCGGAGGGGAGGCACAGATACGCAGTATTTT

J: TRBJ2-1
V: TRBV19
size: few
D: TRBD2
CDR3: CASSIGTSGNEQFF
DNA: TGTGCCAGTAGTATCGGGACTAGCGGGAATGAGCAGTTCTTC

J: TRBJ2-7
V: TRBV7-8
size: few
D: NA
CDR3: CASSLFPGEQYF
DNA: TGTGCCAGCAGCTTATTTCCGGGCGAGCAGTACTTC

J: TRBJ2-1
V: TRBV25-1
size: few
D: NA
CDR3: CASSDRNEQFF
DNA: TGTGCCAGCAGTGACCGGAATGAGCAGTTCTTC

J: TRBJ2-5
V: TRBV2
size: NA
D: NA
CDR3: CASSAPAGVAQYF
DNA: TGTGCCAGCAGTGCCCCGGCCGGGGTGGCCCAGTACTTC

J: TRBJ1-2
V: TRBV25-1
size: few
D: TRBD1
CDR3: CASSGLRDREGFYGYTF
DNA: TGTGCCAGCAGTGGACTCCGGGACAGGGAGGGGTTCTATGGCTACACCTTC

J: TRBJ2-1
V: TRBV19
size: NA
D: NA
CDR3: CASSIVGSGPYNEQFF
DNA: TGTGCCAGTAGTATAGTTGGTAGCGGACCTTACAATGAGCAGTTCTTC

J: TRBJ2-7
V: TRBV2
size: NA
D: NA
CDR3: CASDQGQGEQYF
DNA: TGTGCCAGCGACCAGGGCCAGGGGGAGCAGTACTTC

J: TRBJ2-5
V: TRBV11-2
size: few
D: TRBD1
CDR3: CASSLSTGGQETQYF
DNA: TGTGCCAGCAGCTTATCGACAGGGGGCCAAGAGACCCAGTACTTC

J: TRBJ2-7
V: TRBV5-1
size: few
D: NA
CDR3: CASSSDNLYEQYF
DNA: TGCGCCAGCAGTTCGGACAATCTCTACGAGCAGTACTTC

J: TRBJ1-4
V: TRBV30
size: few
D: NA
CDR3: CAWSRGTNEKLFF
DNA: TGTGCCTGGAGTAGGGGAACTAATGAAAAACTGTTTTTT

J: TRBJ1-1
V: TRBV30
size: few
D: TRBD1
CDR3: CAWGKRDRVTEAFF
DNA: TGTGCCTGGGGAAAGAGGGACAGGGTCACTGAAGCTTTCTTT

J: TRBJ2-7
V: TRBV6-6
size: NA
D: TRBD1
CDR3: CASSLRQGWAEQYF
DNA: TGTGCCAGCAGTCTCAGACAGGGATGGGCCGAGCAGTACTTC

J: TRBJ2-5
V: TRBV7-8
size: NA
D: NA
CDR3: CASSFYRDAETQYF
DNA: TGTGCCAGCAGCTTCTACAGGGACGCCGAGACCCAGTACTTC

J: TRBJ1-1
V: TRBV5-1
size: few
D: NA
CDR3: CASSSQAGKPTEAFF
DNA: TGCGCCAGCAGCTCCCAGGCAGGGAAGCCTACTGAAGCTTTCTTT

J: TRBJ2-1
V: TRBV6-1
size: NA
D: NA
CDR3: CASSEPGLQQFF
DNA: TGTGCCAGCAGTGAGCCGGGACTGCAGCAGTTCTTC

J: TRBJ2-5
V: TRBV29-1
size: NA
D: NA
CDR3: CSVEPPGAFRGEQYF
DNA: TGCAGCGTTGAACCTCCAGGGGCCTTTCGGGGGGAGCAGTACTTC

J: TRBJ1-2
V: TRBV7-9
size: few
D: TRBD1
CDR3: CASTSGQEYNYGYTF
DNA: TGTGCCAGCACCTCGGGACAGGAATATAACTATGGCTACACCTTC